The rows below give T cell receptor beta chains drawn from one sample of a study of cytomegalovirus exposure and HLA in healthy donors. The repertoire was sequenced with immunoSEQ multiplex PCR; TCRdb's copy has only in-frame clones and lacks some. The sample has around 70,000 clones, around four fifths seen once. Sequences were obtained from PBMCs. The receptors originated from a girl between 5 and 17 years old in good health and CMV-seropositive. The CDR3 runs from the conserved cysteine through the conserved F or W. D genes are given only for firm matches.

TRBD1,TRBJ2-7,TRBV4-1,CASSQGQGSYEQYF
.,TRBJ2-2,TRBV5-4,CASSSSRDTGELFF
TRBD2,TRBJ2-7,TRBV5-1,CASSLTSGAASYEQYF
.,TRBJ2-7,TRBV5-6,CASSLGHSYEQYF
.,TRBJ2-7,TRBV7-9,CASSPRPRAFYEQYF
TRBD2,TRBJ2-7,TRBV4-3,CASSQDLWASAGGDYEQYF
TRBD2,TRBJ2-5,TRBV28,CASSLINAGVGETQYF
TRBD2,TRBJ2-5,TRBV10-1,CASSYEAGVGRETQYF
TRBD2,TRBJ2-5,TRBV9,CASSARISGVTIGETQYF
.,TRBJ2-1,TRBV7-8,CASSFVLTGTYNEQFF
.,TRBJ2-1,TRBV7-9,CASSSWAVEQFF
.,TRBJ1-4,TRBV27,CASSFRGSDEKLFF
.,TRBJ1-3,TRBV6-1,CASGHFSGNTIYF
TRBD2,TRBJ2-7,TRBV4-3,CASSQNGGKTSRYEQYF
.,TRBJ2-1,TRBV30,CAWSAGADYNEQFF
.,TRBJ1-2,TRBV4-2,CASSQETRGGYTF
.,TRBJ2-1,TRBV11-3,CASSLMQDNEQFF
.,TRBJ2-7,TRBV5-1,CASSLDRGNSYEQYF
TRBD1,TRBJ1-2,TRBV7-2,CASSLPNPGGAAGGYTF
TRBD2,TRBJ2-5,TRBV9,CASSVAAGGLQETQYF
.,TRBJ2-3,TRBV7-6,CASSLIIGRRGRMDTQYF
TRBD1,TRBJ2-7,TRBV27,CASRTGGYEQYF
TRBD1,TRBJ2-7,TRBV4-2,CASSQDPPGQGVNEQYF
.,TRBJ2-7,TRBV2,CASSEAMGLISYEQYF
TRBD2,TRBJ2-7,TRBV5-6,CASGLWGGEQYF
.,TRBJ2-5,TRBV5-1,CASSSLPQVNQETQYF
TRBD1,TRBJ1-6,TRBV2,CASDRAWTPLHF
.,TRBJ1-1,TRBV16,CASSQSAPGDTEAFF
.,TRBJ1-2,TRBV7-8,CASSLPRRGLHGYTF
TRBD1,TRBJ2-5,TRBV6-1,CASSSNGQVQETQYF
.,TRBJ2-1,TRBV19,CASSILAAYNEQFF
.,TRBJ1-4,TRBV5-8,CASSLWGGNEKLFF
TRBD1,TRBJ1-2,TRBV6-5,CASSRDSPRGYTF
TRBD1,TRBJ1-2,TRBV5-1,CASSFRDRDGYTF
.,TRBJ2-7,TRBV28,CASSLTSFGEQYF